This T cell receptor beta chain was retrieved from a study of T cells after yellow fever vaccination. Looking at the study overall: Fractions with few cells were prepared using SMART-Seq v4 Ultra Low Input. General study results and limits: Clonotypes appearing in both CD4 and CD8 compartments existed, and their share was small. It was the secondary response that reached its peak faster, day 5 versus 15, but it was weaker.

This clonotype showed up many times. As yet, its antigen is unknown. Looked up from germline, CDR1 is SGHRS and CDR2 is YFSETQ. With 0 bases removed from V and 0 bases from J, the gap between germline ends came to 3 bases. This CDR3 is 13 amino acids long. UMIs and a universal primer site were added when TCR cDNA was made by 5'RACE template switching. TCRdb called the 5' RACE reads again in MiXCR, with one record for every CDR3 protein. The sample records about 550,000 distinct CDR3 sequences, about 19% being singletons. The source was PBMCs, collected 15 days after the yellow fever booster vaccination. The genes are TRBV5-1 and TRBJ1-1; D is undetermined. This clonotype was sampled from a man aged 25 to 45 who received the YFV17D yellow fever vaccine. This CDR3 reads CASSLVVNTEAFF. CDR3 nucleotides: TGCGCCAGCAGCTTGGTAGTGAACACTGAAGCTTTCTTT.